This T cell receptor (beta chain) originates from a study of shared clonotypes between healthy human individuals (TCRdb year 2020). With regard to the full study: The cohort included three men and a couple of women between 18 and 49 years of age. Different laboratories and diverse techniques were used to prepare libraries and sequence TCR repertoires, to increase sequencing depth and limit assay-specific biases. To estimate repertoire size and how much clonotype sharing occurs between individuals, the study deeply sequenced the blood TCR repertoires of five or six healthy adults. For each donor, CD4 naive and CD4 memory were each run on three plates, CD8 naive on two plates, and CD8 memory on one plate. Leukapheresis yielded between about 0.94 and 10 billion PBMCs per donor.

A note on this clone: Its specific antigen is unknown. Base qualities are not provided; no much larger clone lies one nucleotide away.

On the study overall, not on this receptor specifically: Sampling was restricted to blood, and TCR repertoires in tissues likely differ from the TCR repertoires found in blood. Sharing across a few donors was observed for about 5% of naive CD4, about 3.2% of naive CD8, around 2.5% of memory CD4, and around 0.42% of memory CD8 clonotypes. Based on pairwise subsampling, the degree of clonotype sharing among donors was expected to be affected by sequencing depth. Because the study included only a small number of donors, the genetic and exposure-history diversity represented was limited. Naive subsets generally had larger estimated clonotype richness than memory subsets. Rarefaction of sorted-subset datasets indicated incomplete sequencing despite the large sequencing depth. Higher generation probabilities were observed for clonotypes shared by all four sorted-subset donors than for non-shared clonotypes.

The donors were healthy, HIV-negative adults who had no recently reported acute infections or vaccinations. Every donor was a Caucasian adult living in Nashville, Tennessee, USA. CD4+ T cells were enriched by magnetic negative selection; naive cells were then positively selected on CD45RA, and the negative fraction formed the memory subset. Blood was collected by leukapheresis, and PBMCs were isolated by Ficoll-Histopaque density gradient centrifugation and then cryopreserved in liquid nitrogen vapor phase. Purity and quantity of every magnetically sorted T cell population were checked by analytical flow cytometry. Genomic DNA was isolated from every sorted fraction and measured by UV absorbance on a Nanodrop 2000c. TCR CDR3 regions were amplified from genomic DNA by multiplex PCR using the deep immunoSEQ assay. For each cell subset, the extracted genomic DNA was distributed evenly across all wells of several immunoSEQ 96-well plates, and each plate served as one replicate. For sorted subsets, around 200 ng genomic DNA, equal to 25,000 to 35,000 T cell genomes, was loaded into each replicate PCR. Purified libraries were quantified with a Qubit 3.0 fluorometer, sized on a Bioanalyzer 2100, and re-quantified with the KAPA Library Quantification kit. A separate single-read 150-cycle Illumina NextSeq 550 flow cell was used to sequence each immunoSEQ 96-well plate. In the original analysis: Because only junctional sequences without quality scores were contained in the immunoSEQ output, filtering matching that applied to full-length reads could not be performed. Sequences were annotated with PyIR, a Python wrapper for IgBLAST v1.9, using IMGT germline references to assign V/J genes and CDR3. Reads with weak V/J assignments (E-value above 1e-6), missing CDR3, stop codons, out-of-frame junctions, or ambiguous translated residues were removed. V3J clonotypes were defined as sequences sharing an identical inferred V gene, J gene, and CDR3 amino acid sequence. Percentage overlap between repertoires was computed as shared unique clonotypes divided by the size of the smaller repertoire. Richness of each repertoire was evaluated using RTK rarefaction, the Chao1 estimator, and Recon v2.1 estimates of unobserved clonotypes. For all TCRbeta clonotypes obtained by the gDNA method from a few donors, generation probabilities were computed with OLGA. TCRdb re-hosts the immuneACCESS table, in-frame sequences only. Its copies lack some clones; in the studies checked, an unresolved V gene accounts for under half of them, and the cause for the rest is not known. The V and J calls and clone size were taken over from that table, and D and trimming were inferred from the DNA. For this sample there are 2 million to 2.5 million clones; under 95% appear just once. The ten largest clonotypes hold approximately 0.39% of the sample.

The sequencing input was naive CD4+ T cells from PBMCs. In light of the paper, this sample's cell subset or site label describes: CD45RA+ positively selected. This sequence was found in a man aged 18 to 35 in good health. Some clones in this sample may be carry-over from other donors' samples.

The DNA sequence follows: TGCGCCAGCGGTTCCGGGGCCAACGTCCTGACTTTC. It encodes CASGSGANVLTF. The rearrangement joined TRBV5-1 to TRBJ2-6; the D gene is not confidently resolved. V is pared back by 7 bases and J by 4 bases, with 6 bases lying between the germline termini. The CDR3 sequence holds 12 residues, the cysteine and phenylalanine included. Kept here is only the CDR3 DNA, which spans 36 bases and is read in frame from base 1. CDR1 and CDR2, per the germline V gene, are SGHRS and YFSETQ.